The next 7 T cell receptor beta chains were all read from a single sample in a study of blood T cell repertoires in COVID-19. This table comes from immunoSEQ multiplex PCR, and its TCRdb copy is limited to in-frame clones, with some not included. The sample records over 250,000 clones, 89% being singletons. The sample comprised PBMCs or T cells enriched from blood (not recorded which). The receptors here all came from a woman aged 55 to 70 who had recovered from COVID-19.

In this sample, this clone turned up a few times. This chain joins TRBV15 and TRBJ2-7, with a possible D match to TRBD2 (6 bases). In germline, CDR1 is LNHNV, CDR2 YYDKDF (reference sequence). The CDR3 covers 13 residues. The ends were cut back, 5 bases at V and 4 bases at J, with 12 bases in the middle. Written as DNA, the CDR3 is TGTGCCACCAGCCGGGGGTTGGGATACGAGCAGTACTTC. This encodes CATSRGLGYEQYF.

CDR3 bases: TGTGCCAGCAGCAAGAGGTCCGGAGGCCCAAAAAACGAGCAGTACTTC. It yields the protein CASSKRSGGPKNEQYF. The chain couples TRBV7-9 to TRBJ2-7; perhaps TRBD2 as D (5 bases). This CDR3 contains 16 residues. Germline CDR1 reads SEHNR; CDR2 reads FQNEAQ (reference sequence). Trimming pared 5 bases from V and 5 bases from J, leaving 22 bases between.

The genes are TRBV9 and TRBJ2-1; 8 bases line up with TRBD2. Trimming took 2 bases from V and 8 from J; bases not matched to a gene: 15. Germline V lookup: CDR1 SGDLS, CDR2 YYNGEE. This CDR3 spans 17 amino acids. In nucleotides, the CDR3 is TGTGCCAGCAGCGTGACCGTTAGCGGGGCCGGGCCGCATGAGCAGTTCTTC. Translating gives CASSVTVSGAGPHEQFF.

The chain joins TRBV28 to TRBJ2-3; D possibly corresponds to TRBD2 (5 bases). Germline V gives CDR1 MDHEN, CDR2 SYDVKM. This CDR3 spans 15 amino acids. Between the trimmed V and J ends, which lost 3 bases and 1 base, there was a span of 11 bases. Here the CDR3 reads CASSLRAFGTDTQYF. CDR3 coding DNA: TGTGCCAGCAGTTTGAGGGCGTTCGGCACAGATACGCAGTATTTT.

The genes are TRBV6-1 and TRBJ2-3; TRBD2 agrees at 14 bases. The CDR3 loop spans 17 amino acids. CDR1 and CDR2 (germline): MNHNS, SASEGT. After removal of 3 bases from V and 3 bases from J, the junction contained 5 bases not matched to a gene. CDR3 residues: CASSETRLAGGTDTQYF. In DNA form, the CDR3 reads TGTGCCAGCAGTGAGACCCGACTAGCGGGAGGGACAGATACGCAGTATTTT.

The CDR3: CASSAYRDPNSPLHF. In nucleotides, the CDR3 is TGTGCCAGCAGTGCCTACAGAGACCCAAATTCACCCCTCCACTTT. This chain joins TRBV2 and TRBJ1-6; D remains unclear. The V end lost 4 bases, the J end lost 7 bases, and 14 bases lay between the germline ends. This CDR3 region has 15 residues. Germline V lookup: CDR1 SNHLY, CDR2 FYNNEI.

This chain links TRBV19 with TRBJ1-1; D is unresolved. CDR1 and CDR2 (germline): LNHDA, SQIVND (reference sequence). The V end lost 7 bases, the J end lost 0 bases, and 6 bases lay between the germline ends. The CDR3 spans 12 residues. As DNA, the CDR3 is TGTGCCAGTAAGGAGATGAACACTGAAGCTTTCTTT. Translation: CASKEMNTEAFF.